These 31 T cell receptor beta chains were all obtained from the same sample, sequenced in a study of control samples from healthy donors and cancer patients. Profiled with immunoSEQ multiplex PCR; TCRdb holds only in-frame clones, not every one. The sample includes roughly 170,000 clones, over 85% seen only once; the top ten take approximately 1.5%. Sequencing input: blood. These receptors were collected from a man younger than 30 in good health.

This chain connects TRBV10-2 to TRBJ1-2; TRBD1 matches 8 bases. Trimming took 10 bases from V and 11 from J; bases not matched to a gene: 6. In germline, CDR1 is WSHSY, CDR2 SAAADI. The CDR3 totals 10 residues. CDR3 loop: CATLDRVYTF. For the CDR3, the DNA is TGCGCCACCCTGGACAGGGTTTACACCTTC.

The V gene is TRBV28, the J gene TRBJ2-1; D unclear. CDR1 is MDHEN, CDR2 SYDVKM, per germline. The CDR3 is made up of 16 amino acids. The ends were cut back, 1 base at V and 5 bases at J, with 15 bases in the middle. The CDR3 DNA reads as TGTGCCAGCAGTTTATTATCAGGATATCTTAACAATGAGCAGTTCTTC. It encodes CASSLLSGYLNNEQFF. Supplemented by reference TRBV28 and TRBJ2-1, the full variable domain reads DVKVTQSSRYLVKRTGEKVFLECVQDMDHENMFWYRQDPGLGLRLIYFSYDVKMKEKGDIPEGYSVSREKKERFSLILESASTNQTSMYLCASSLLSGYLNNEQFFGPGTRLTVL.

The chain has TRBV4-2 and TRBJ2-2; TRBD1 is a possible D gene (6 bases). Deletions cut 1 base from V and 6 bases from J, with 15 bases between. The germline V gene encodes CDR1 LGHNA and CDR2 YNFKEQ. The CDR3 consists of 16 residues. The CDR3 sequence: CASSQAHRVMAGELFF. The CDR3 DNA reads TGTGCCAGCAGCCAAGCCCACAGGGTGATGGCCGGGGAGCTGTTTTTT.

The chain recombines TRBV27 with TRBJ2-1; D may match TRBD1 or TRBD2 (6 bases each). Trimming stripped 0 bases from V and 2 bases from J, with 11 bases between. The CDR3 runs to 16 residues. Looked up from germline, CDR1 is MNHEY and CDR2 is SMNVEV (reference sequence). CDR3 amino acids: CASSLSLRGAYNEQFF. The DNA of the CDR3 is TGTGCCAGCAGTTTATCCCTGAGGGGGGCCTACAATGAGCAGTTCTTC.

This chain connects TRBV5-6 to TRBJ2-1; 8 bases match TRBD2. Germline values: CDR1 SGHDT, CDR2 YYEEEE. The CDR3 is made up of 16 amino acids. Losses at the gene ends were 4 bases for V and 10 bases for J; bases not matched to a gene: 16. CDR3 loop: CASSGRGSGGRWEQFF. The CDR3, as DNA: TGTGCCAGCAGCGGCCGGGGAAGCGGGGGCCGTTGGGAGCAGTTCTTC.

The chain joins TRBV25-1 to TRBJ2-7; TRBD2 matches 12 bases. The ends lost 4 bases at V and 3 bases at J; junction bases unmatched: 7. Germline values: CDR1 MGHDK, CDR2 SYGVNS. This CDR3 comprises 16 residues. The CDR3 sequence is CASSGYSTSGGYEQYF. CDR3 in DNA: TGTGCCAGCAGTGGTTATTCGACTAGCGGGGGCTACGAGCAGTACTTC.

V gene TRBV5-1 combines with J gene TRBJ1-1; D remains unclear. CDR3 length equals 14 residues. The germline CDR1 and CDR2 sequences are SGHRS and YFSETQ. The V end lost 6 bases, the J end lost 4 bases, and 16 bases lay between the germline ends. CDR3 sequence: CASTYGSGGTEAFF. The CDR3 DNA is TGCGCCAGCACGTATGGATCAGGAGGCACTGAAGCTTTCTTT.

J is TRBJ1-1 and V is TRBV7-6; maybe TRBD1 (5 bases). CDR3 length: 18 residues. V lost 4 bases and J lost 3, with 24 bases in between. The germline CDR1 and CDR2 sequences are SGHVS and FNYEAQ. CDR3 in amino acids: CASSSPDFRGFKHTEAFF. The CDR3 DNA sequence: TGTGCCAGCAGCTCCCCTGATTTTCGGGGGTTTAAGCACACTGAAGCTTTCTTT.

DNA of the CDR3: TGCGCCAGCAGCCAAGAACCCGGGACAGGGTTCGAGCAGTACTTC. This gives the protein CASSQEPGTGFEQYF. The gene calls are TRBV4-1 and TRBJ2-7; TRBD1 matches 9 bases. Looked up from germline, CDR1 is MGHRA and CDR2 is YSYEKL. The CDR3 is 15 residues long. V shed 0 bases, J shed 6 bases, and the junction held 6 bases outside the gene matches.

CDR3 protein: CASSVGVTTTNEKLFF. The CDR3 nucleotides read TGTGCCAGCAGCGTAGGGGTGACAACAACTAATGAAAAACTGTTTTTT. This chain connects TRBV9 to TRBJ1-4; D not resolved. Trimming took 0 bases from V and 0 from J, leaving 9 bases between them. The CDR3 is 16 amino acids. Germline loops: CDR1 SGDLS, CDR2 YYNGEE. Complete variable domain (other parts from reference TRBV9 and TRBJ1-4): DSGVTQTPKHLITATGQRVTLRCSPRSGDLSVYWYQQSLDQGLQFLIQYYNGEERAKGNILERFSAQQFPDLHSELNLSSLELGDSALYFCASSVGVTTTNEKLFFGSGTQLSVL.

The chain is built from TRBV2 and TRBJ1-1; 8 bases align to TRBD1. CDR1 and CDR2 (germline): SNHLY, FYNNEI. This CDR3 spans 16 amino acids. J gave up 6 bases and V 3 bases, and 12 bases lay outside the gene matches. The CDR3 sequence is CASSDTSGTGGAEAFF. CDR3 coding DNA: TGTGCCAGCAGTGACACGTCGGGAACAGGGGGAGCTGAAGCTTTCTTT.

V and J are TRBV6-5 and TRBJ2-5, with 7 bases fitting TRBD2. With V trimmed by 5 bases and J by 1 base, 4 bases remained unmatched. This CDR3 contains 14 residues. The V gene's germline CDR1 is MNHEY and CDR2 SVGAGI. The CDR3 protein is CASSPSGVQETQYF. CDR3 in DNA: TGTGCCAGCAGTCCAAGCGGGGTCCAAGAGACCCAGTACTTC.

For this clone: The identical CDR3 is also encoded by other nucleotide sequences in the sample. J is TRBJ2-2 and V is TRBV5-1; no reliable D call. This CDR3 is 13 amino acids long. The germline V gene encodes CDR1 SGHRS and CDR2 YFSETQ. Deletions cut 0 bases from V and 4 bases from J, with 4 bases between. CDR3 sequence reads: CASSLGGTGELFF. CDR3 nucleotide sequence: TGCGCCAGCAGCTTGGGGGGCACCGGGGAGCTGTTTTTT.

This clone was seen only once. The chain is built from TRBV9 and TRBJ2-7; a possible D gene is TRBD1 (6 bases). The germline V gene encodes CDR1 SGDLS and CDR2 YYNGEE. V was trimmed by 6 bases and J by 3 bases, leaving 16 bases between them. CDR3 length: 14 residues. CDR3 sequence: CASTPGQEHYEQYF. The CDR3 DNA follows: TGTGCCAGCACCCCGGGACAAGAACACTACGAGCAGTACTTC. Combining the CDR3 with reference TRBV9 and TRBJ2-7 gives the whole variable domain DSGVTQTPKHLITATGQRVTLRCSPRSGDLSVYWYQQSLDQGLQFLIQYYNGEERAKGNILERFSAQQFPDLHSELNLSSLELGDSALYFCASTPGQEHYEQYFGPGTRLTVT.

The chain combines TRBV15 with TRBJ2-5; D not resolved. The CDR3 runs 13 residues. The germline V gene encodes CDR1 LNHNV and CDR2 YYDKDF (reference sequence). Trimming stripped 0 bases from V and 4 bases from J, with 6 bases between. CDR3 sequence (DNA): TGTGCCACCAGCAGAGAAGTTACAGAGACCCAGTACTTC. It is translated as CATSREVTETQYF.

The CDR3 is CAISDRAEAFF. DNA of the CDR3: TGTGCCATCAGTGATCGGGCTGAAGCTTTCTTT. The chain joins TRBV10-3 to TRBJ1-1; no definite D call. Trimming took 3 bases from V and 6 from J, leaving 5 bases between them. From germline, CDR1 is ENHRY and CDR2 SYGVKD. The CDR3 covers 11 residues.

The genes are TRBV24-1 and TRBJ2-6, with D tentatively TRBD2 (5 bases). The CDR3 has 16 residues. Germline V gene lookup returns CDR1 KGHDR and CDR2 SFDVKD. V was pared by 9 bases and J by 4 bases, with 18 bases between. CDR3 DNA: TGTGCCACCTCGGGGAAGACCGTATCAGGGGCCAACGTCCTGACTTTC. Protein sequence: CATSGKTVSGANVLTF.

The sample holds one count of this clone. The rearrangement joins TRBV12-5 to TRBJ2-1; 8 bases map to TRBD1. This CDR3 spans 15 amino acids. From germline, CDR1 is LGHNT and CDR2 FRNRAP. V trimming: 2 bases; J trimming: 7 bases; junction bases outside the gene matches: 7. CDR3 nucleotides: TGTGCTAGTGGTTTGAGGACAGGGTGGAGGAATGAGCAGTTCTTC. Translated, it gives CASGLRTGWRNEQFF.

V is TRBV6-5 and J is TRBJ1-1, with 11 bases matching TRBD1. J gave up 5 bases and V 6 bases, and 5 bases lay outside the gene matches. Germline CDR1 and CDR2: MNHEY and SVGAGI. This CDR3 has 14 amino acids. The CDR3 sequence is CASRRDRGITEAFF. The CDR3 region has the DNA TGTGCCAGCAGAAGGGACAGGGGGATTACTGAAGCTTTCTTT.

The chain is built from TRBV28 and TRBJ2-3, with unresolved D. CDR3 size: 15 residues. Germline V lookup: CDR1 MDHEN, CDR2 SYDVKM. Between the trimmed V and J ends, which lost 2 bases and 1 base, there was a span of 10 bases. The CDR3 here is CASSLGLQGTDTQYF. CDR3 in DNA: TGTGCCAGCAGTTTAGGGCTCCAGGGCACAGATACGCAGTATTTT.

This rearrangement joins TRBV5-1 to TRBJ2-3, with D unresolved. V was shortened by 0 bases and J by 5 bases, with 13 bases between the two germline ends. The CDR3 runs to 15 residues. The germline V gene has CDR1 SGHRS and CDR2 YFSETQ. Here the CDR3 DNA reads TGCGCCAGCAGCTTGGTTCGGGCCCAGGAAGATACGCAGTATTTT. It yields the protein CASSLVRAQEDTQYF.

The genes are TRBV6-5 and TRBJ2-7; 14 bases agree with TRBD2. CDR1 is MNHEY and CDR2 is SVGAGI in the germline V gene. J was trimmed by 4 bases and V by 8 bases; bases with no gene match: 7. This CDR3 has 15 residues. CDR3 protein: CASGSTSGGAYEQYF. CDR3 sequence (DNA): TGTGCCAGCGGATCGACTAGCGGGGGGGCATACGAGCAGTACTTC.

The V call is TRBV12-3 or TRBV12-4, the J call TRBJ2-3, with D perhaps matching TRBD2 (6 bases). CDR3 length equals 13 residues. V was cut by 4 bases and J by 4 bases, with 9 bases left in between. CDR3 sequence reads: CASSYGGADTQYF. DNA for the CDR3: TGTGCCAGCAGTTACGGGGGAGCAGATACGCAGTATTTT.

The chain couples TRBV5-1 to TRBJ2-1; D remains unclear. V lost 1 base and J 0 bases, leaving 11 bases between the germline ends. The CDR3 covers 16 residues. Germline V gene lookup returns CDR1 SGHRS and CDR2 YFSETQ. CDR3 coding DNA: TGCGCCAGCAGCTTGTTAGGAGCCAGCTCCTACAATGAGCAGTTCTTC. It is translated as CASSLLGASSYNEQFF.

This clone was counted a single time. This chain connects TRBV6-5 to TRBJ2-2, with 11 bases matching TRBD1. The CDR3 sequence is 12 residues long. CDR1 and CDR2 from the germline V gene are MNHEY and SVGAGI. As DNA, the CDR3 is TGTGGGGGGGACAGGGGGACCGGGGAGCTGTTTTTT. Translated, it gives CGGDRGTGELFF.

The J gene is TRBJ2-1, the V gene TRBV5-4, with 7 positions matching TRBD1. This CDR3 comprises 16 residues. Germline lookup yields CDR1 SGHNT and CDR2 YYREEE (reference sequence). V shed 4 bases, J shed 10 bases, and the junction held 17 bases outside the gene matches. The CDR3 sequence: CASSLLRGQGVEEQFF. CDR3 DNA: TGTGCCAGCAGCCTACTGAGGGGTCAGGGGGTTGAGGAGCAGTTCTTC.

This clone was observed once. The chain carries TRBV24-1 and TRBJ2-1, with TRBD1 matching over 9 bases. V dropped 3 bases and J dropped 6; count of bases not matched to a gene: 5. Looked up from germline, CDR1 is KGHDR and CDR2 is SFDVKD. The CDR3 is 15 residues long. CDR3 in amino acids: CATSDHATGGNEQFF. The CDR3 DNA follows: TGTGCCACCAGTGATCATGCGACAGGGGGCAATGAGCAGTTCTTC.

V usage is TRBV12-2 and J usage is TRBJ1-6; the tabulated D call, TRBD1, remains unverified against the DNA. TRBV12-2 is a recognized pseudogene. The CDR3 totals 19 residues. CDR3 protein: CASRLEDRGFTYTNSPLHF. In DNA form, the CDR3 reads TGTGCAAGTCGCTTAGAGGACAGGGGGTTCACATATACGAATTCACCCCTCCACTTT.

The sample holds one count of this clone. The rearrangement links TRBV9 to TRBJ2-3; D gene unclear. In germline, CDR1 is SGDLS, CDR2 YYNGEE. Trimming removed 3 bases from V and 1 base from J, with 12 bases in between. The CDR3 totals 15 residues. The CDR3: CASSARLTGTDTQYF. CDR3 coding DNA: TGTGCCAGCAGCGCACGACTGACTGGCACAGATACGCAGTATTTT.

The chain joins TRBV3-1 (or the pseudogene TRBV3-2) to TRBJ2-2; 8 positions agree with TRBD2. The CDR3 covers 16 residues. Germline assignment: CDR1 LGHDT and CDR2 YNNKEL (reference sequence). The J segment lost 6 bases and the V segment lost 2 bases, leaving 8 bases of the junction unmatched. The CDR3 protein is CASSQQGLVFAGELFF. CDR3 DNA: TGTGCCAGCAGCCAACAGGGACTAGTTTTCGCCGGGGAGCTGTTTTTT.

The chain uses TRBV6-5 and TRBJ1-1; no clear D gene. The germline gives CDR1 MNHEY, CDR2 SVGAGI. The CDR3 has 13 residues. Trimming shortened V by 2 bases and J by 4 bases, and 8 bases separated the two germline ends. In nucleotides, the CDR3 is TGTGCCAGCAGTTACGAGACTTTCACTGAAGCTTTCTTT. Translated, it gives CASSYETFTEAFF.